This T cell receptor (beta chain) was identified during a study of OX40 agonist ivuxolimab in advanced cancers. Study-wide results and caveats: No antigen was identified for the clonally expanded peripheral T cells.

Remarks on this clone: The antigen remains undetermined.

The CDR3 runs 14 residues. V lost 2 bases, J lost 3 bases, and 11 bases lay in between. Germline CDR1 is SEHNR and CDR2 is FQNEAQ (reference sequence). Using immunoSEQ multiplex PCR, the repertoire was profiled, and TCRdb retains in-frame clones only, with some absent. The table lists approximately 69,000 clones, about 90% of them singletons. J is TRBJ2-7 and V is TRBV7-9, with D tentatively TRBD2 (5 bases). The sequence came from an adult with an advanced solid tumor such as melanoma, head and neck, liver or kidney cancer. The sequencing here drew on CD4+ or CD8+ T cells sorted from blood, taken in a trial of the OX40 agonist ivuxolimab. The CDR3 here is CASSLLRDNYEQYF. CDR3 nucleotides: TGTGCCAGCAGCTTACTCCGGGATAACTACGAGCAGTACTTC.